This T cell receptor (beta chain) emerged from a study of CXCR3-negative and CXCR3-positive naive CD8 T cells (dated by TCRdb to between 2018 and 2020). For the wider study: In total, some 130 million TRB reads were obtained, corresponding to roughly 1.5 +/- 0.3 million reads per library. Diversity and physicochemical repertoire analyses were performed on around 10 donors pooled from two independent experiments. Naive subsets from a handful of donors and memory cells from 3 donors were included in the TRBV-TRBJ cluster analysis. Summary of the overall study and its limitations: Repertoire diversity was comparably high in both naive subsets but much lower in memory CD8+ T cells. Within the same donor, TRBV-TRBJ usage looked similar between naive CXCR3-negative and CXCR3-positive cells, but memory cells had distinct patterns. Because CXCR3 expression was partially decreased after cryopreservation, freshly isolated PBMCs were used for most assays. Compared with CXCR3-negative naive cells, CXCR3-positive naive cells had TRB CDR3s with higher hydrophobicity (lower Kidera factor 4), lower energy, and higher strength and volume indices. Because surface CD5, which is linked to self-reactivity in mice, was comparable between the naive subsets, TCR interaction strength was also inferred from the physicochemical properties of TRB CDR3s.

Sequencing instrument: NextSeq 550. The Human TCR Profiling Kit (MiLaboratory) was used to make UMI-labeled 5' RACE TRB cDNA libraries. The full amount of extracted RNA was used for cDNA synthesis, and the full amount of resulting cDNA was used for PCR amplification. Libraries were prepared in parallel using an identical number of PCR cycles. The authors' analysis ran thus. With a minimum of two reads required per UMI, MIGEC and MiXCR pulled out about 57,000 +/- 9,900 unique UMI-labeled TRB cDNA molecules from each library. An average of approximately 40,000 +/- 10,000 functional in-frame TRB CDR3 nucleotide clonotypes without stop codons was found per library. Diversity metrics, including normalized Shannon-Wiener and Chao1, were computed in VDJtools after downsampling to 5000 UMI-labeled TRB molecules per sample. For the central five CDR3 residues, VDJtools calculated physicochemical properties weighted by clonotype size, namely interaction energy, strength, volume and Kidera factor 4. After the reads were reprocessed by TCRdb, one entry was made per CDR3 protein sequence, with no DNA. These V and J calls originate from TCRdb's pipeline instead of the authors' own analysis. The sample's table lists a count of 130,000 to 150,000 distinct CDR3 sequences. Over 0.25% of the sample is held by the ten biggest clonotypes.

The germline V gene provides CDR1 SGHVS and CDR2 FNYEAQ. CDR3 length: 13 amino acids, cysteine to phenylalanine. The entry carries no DNA sequence. For this clonotype: Its specific antigen is unknown.

For each CD8+ T cell subset, flow sorting was done in triplicate, and some 300,000 cells per subset went directly into RLT lysis buffer. To exclude memory contaminants, naive CD8+ T cells were stringently defined as CD45RO-CCR7+CD27+CD95-. Standard density gradient centrifugation was used to isolate peripheral blood mononuclear cells from buffy coats. Naive CXCR3-negative and CXCR3-positive CD8+ T cells were flow-sorted using a FACSAria III. An RNeasy Mini Kit was used to extract total RNA from the sorted cells. This clonotype was obtained from a human donor in good health. Some clones in this sample may be carry-over from other donors' samples. The sequence links TRBV7-6 to TRBJ2-1; TCRdb picks TRBD1, but there is no DNA to check that call. The specimen was naive CXCR3+ CD8+ T cells from blood. The cell subset or site label for this specimen denotes: CD45RO-CCR7+CD27+CD95- naive CD8+ T cells expressing CXCR3 (TNR3+). The CDR3 reads as follows: CASSSGGRNEQFF. The CDR3, completed at both ends by the reference TRBV7-6 and TRBJ2-1 genes, gives the full variable domain GAGVSQSPRYKVTKRGQDVALRCDPISGHVSLYWYRQALGQGPEFLTYFNYEAQQDKSGLPNDRFSAERPEGSISTLTIQRTEQRDSAMYRCASSSGGRNEQFFGPGTRLTVL.